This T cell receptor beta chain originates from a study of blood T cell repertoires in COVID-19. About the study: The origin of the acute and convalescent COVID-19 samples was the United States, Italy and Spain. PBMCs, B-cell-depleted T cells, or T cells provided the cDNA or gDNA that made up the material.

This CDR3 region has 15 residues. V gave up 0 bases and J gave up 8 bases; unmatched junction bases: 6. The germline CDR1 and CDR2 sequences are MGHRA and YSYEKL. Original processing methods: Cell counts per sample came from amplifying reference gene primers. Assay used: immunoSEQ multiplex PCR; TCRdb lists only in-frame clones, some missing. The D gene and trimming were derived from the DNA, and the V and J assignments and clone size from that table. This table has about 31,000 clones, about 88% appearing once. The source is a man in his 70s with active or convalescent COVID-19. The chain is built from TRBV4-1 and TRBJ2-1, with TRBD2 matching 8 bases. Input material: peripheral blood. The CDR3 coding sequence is TGCGCCAGCAGCCAAGACGAGCGGGGGCGGGATGAGCAGTTCTTC. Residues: CASSQDERGRDEQFF.